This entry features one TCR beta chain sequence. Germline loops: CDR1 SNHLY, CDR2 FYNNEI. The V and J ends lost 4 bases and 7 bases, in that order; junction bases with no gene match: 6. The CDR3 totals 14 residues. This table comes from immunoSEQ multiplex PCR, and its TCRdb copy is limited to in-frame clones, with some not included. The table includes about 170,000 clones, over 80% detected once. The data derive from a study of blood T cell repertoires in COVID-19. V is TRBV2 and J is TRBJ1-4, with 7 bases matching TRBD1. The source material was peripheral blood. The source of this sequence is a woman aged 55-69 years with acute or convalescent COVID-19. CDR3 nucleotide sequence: TGTGCCAGCAGTGTAGTGCAGGGGGGTGAAAAACTGTTTTTT. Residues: CASSVVQGGEKLFF.